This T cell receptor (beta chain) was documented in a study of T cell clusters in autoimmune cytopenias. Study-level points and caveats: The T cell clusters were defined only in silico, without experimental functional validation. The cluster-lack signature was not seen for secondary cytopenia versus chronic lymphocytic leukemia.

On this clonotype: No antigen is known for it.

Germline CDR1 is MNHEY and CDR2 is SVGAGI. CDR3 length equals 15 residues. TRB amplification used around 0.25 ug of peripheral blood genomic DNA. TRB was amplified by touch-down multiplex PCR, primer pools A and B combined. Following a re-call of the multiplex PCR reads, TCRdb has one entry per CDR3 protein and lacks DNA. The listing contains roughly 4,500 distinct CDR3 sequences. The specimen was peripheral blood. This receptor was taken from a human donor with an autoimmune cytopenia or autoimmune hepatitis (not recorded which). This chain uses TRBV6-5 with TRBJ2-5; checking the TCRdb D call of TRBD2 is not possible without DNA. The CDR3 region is CASSYLRRGEETQYF.